The 15 T cell receptor beta chains listed next were all sequenced from one sample in a study of cytomegalovirus exposure and HLA in healthy donors. Amplification used 60 Vbeta primers and 13 Jbeta primers. TCRdb keeps only in-frame clones here, not all; method: immunoSEQ multiplex PCR. The sample comprises approximately 160,000 clones, approximately 84% of which are singletons, and roughly 4.8% rests with the top ten. The specimen sequenced was PBMCs. The receptors shown here come from a woman in her 50s in good health and CMV-seropositive.

The genes are TRBV28 and TRBJ2-7, with 14 bases matching TRBD2. The ends lost 6 bases at V and 7 bases at J; junction bases unmatched: 11. The V gene's germline CDR1 is MDHEN and CDR2 SYDVKM. The CDR3 loop spans 16 amino acids. The CDR3: CASSLPGLAGVREQYF. The CDR3 region has the DNA TGTGCCAGCAGCTTACCGGGACTAGCGGGAGTAAGGGAGCAGTACTTC.

This chain connects TRBV4-1 to TRBJ2-3, with a tentative D call TRBD2 (5 bases). Trimming took 3 bases from V and 12 from J, leaving 19 bases between them. In germline, CDR1 is MGHRA, CDR2 YSYEKL. The CDR3 runs 14 residues. The chain's CDR3 is CASSQFYQYSGQYF. The CDR3 DNA reads as TGCGCCAGCAGCCAGTTTTATCAGTACAGCGGACAGTATTTT.

The CDR3 DNA reads TGTGCCAGCAGCTTCTCTAGCGGGGGGGCTGCCCACGAGCAGTACTTC. It codes for CASSFSSGGAAHEQYF. The chain recombines TRBV11-2 with TRBJ2-7, with TRBD2 identical over 12 bases. The CDR3 runs 16 residues. Unmatched junction bases numbered 8, after V lost 3 bases and J lost 5 bases. The germline V gene has CDR1 SGHAT and CDR2 FQNNGV. The full variable domain, in which reference TRBV11-2 and TRBJ2-7 provide the parts outside the CDR3, is EAGVAQSPRYKIIEKRQSVAFWCNPISGHATLYWYQQILGQGPKLLIQFQNNGVVDDSQLPKDRFSAERLKGVDSTLKIQPAKLEDSAVYLCASSFSSGGAAHEQYFGPGTRLTVT.

This chain links TRBV29-1 with TRBJ1-2; D perhaps matches TRBD1 (5 bases). The CDR3 consists of 12 residues. V lost 0 bases, J lost 7 bases, and 9 bases lay in between. Germline-derived CDR1 and CDR2 are SQVTM and ANQGSEA. The CDR3 loop is CSVEDEGVGYTF. CDR3 sequence (DNA): TGCAGCGTTGAAGATGAAGGGGTTGGCTACACCTTC.

The chain joins TRBV28 to TRBJ2-7; D possibly corresponds to TRBD1 (7 bases). CDR1 is MDHEN, CDR2 SYDVKM, per germline. The CDR3 is 15 residues long. Deletions cut 5 bases from V and 1 base from J, with 15 bases between. This chain's CDR3 is CASSPPTGRSYEQYF. The CDR3, as DNA: TGTGCCAGCAGTCCTCCGACAGGGAGGTCCTACGAGCAGTACTTC.

J is TRBJ2-5 and V is TRBV7-6; 8 bases line up with TRBD1. After removal of 5 bases from V and 5 bases from J, the junction contained 10 bases not matched to a gene. The CDR3 covers 15 residues. Germline V gene lookup returns CDR1 SGHVS and CDR2 FNYEAQ. This CDR3 reads CASSGTTGAAETQYF. In DNA form, the CDR3 reads TGTGCCAGCAGCGGGACGACAGGGGCAGCGGAGACCCAGTACTTC. The whole variable domain, filled in from reference TRBV7-6 and TRBJ2-5, reads GAGVSQSPRYKVTKRGQDVALRCDPISGHVSLYWYRQALGQGPEFLTYFNYEAQQDKSGLPNDRFSAERPEGSISTLTIQRTEQRDSAMYRCASSGTTGAAETQYFGPGTRLLVL.

J is TRBJ1-5 and V is TRBV6-5, with TRBD1 matching over 9 bases. The V and J ends lost 2 bases and 8 bases, in that order; junction bases with no gene match: 7. There are 15 residues in the CDR3. Germline V lookup: CDR1 MNHEY, CDR2 SVGAGI. CDR3 region: CASSYVQGAGEPQHF. The CDR3 region has the DNA TGTGCCAGCAGTTACGTACAGGGGGCCGGGGAGCCCCAGCATTTT.

The chain is built from TRBV2 and TRBJ2-3; 11 bases line up with TRBD2. V was clipped by 5 bases and J by 4 bases; unmatched bases: 5. Germline CDR1 reads SNHLY; CDR2 reads FYNNEI. The CDR3 consists of 15 residues. CDR3 amino acids: CASSLLAGGADTQYF. CDR3 nucleotides: TGTGCCAGCAGTCTTTTAGCGGGAGGGGCAGATACGCAGTATTTT.

V gene TRBV4-2 combines with J gene TRBJ2-5; 12 bases match TRBD2. The CDR3 covers 17 residues. The trim removed 2 bases at V and 3 bases at J, leaving 7 bases unmatched. Germline loops: CDR1 LGHNA, CDR2 YNFKEQ. CDR3 in amino acids: CASSQLRTSGKEETQYF. In nucleotides, the CDR3 is TGTGCCAGCAGCCAACTAAGGACTAGCGGGAAGGAAGAGACCCAGTACTTC.

This clone was observed a handful of times. This chain links TRBV13 with TRBJ2-7, with 7 bases fitting TRBD2. Germline V gene lookup returns CDR1 PRHDT and CDR2 FYEKMQ (reference sequence). Losses at the gene ends were 0 bases for V and 4 bases for J; bases not matched to a gene: 15. The CDR3 is made up of 18 amino acids. The CDR3 DNA sequence: TGTGCCAGCAGCTTAGGCCTATCCCTAGCGCGGGGGTCTTACGAGCAGTACTTC. It yields the protein CASSLGLSLARGSYEQYF. Full variable domain (outside the CDR3, taken from reference TRBV13 and TRBJ2-7): AAGVIQSPRHLIKEKRETATLKCYPIPRHDTVYWYQQGPGQDPQFLISFYEKMQSDKGSIPDRFSAQQFSDYHSELNMSSLELGDSALYFCASSLGLSLARGSYEQYFGPGTRLTVT.

The J gene is TRBJ2-7, the V gene TRBV5-1, with 9 positions matching TRBD1. The CDR3 runs 14 residues. Losses at the gene ends were 5 bases for V and 3 bases for J; bases not matched to a gene: 6. Germline CDR1 SGHRS, CDR2 YFSETQ. CDR3 coding DNA: TGCGCCAGCAGGTCCGGGACAGGGAACTACGAGCAGTACTTC. Its protein product is CASRSGTGNYEQYF. The full variable domain, in which reference TRBV5-1 and TRBJ2-7 provide the parts outside the CDR3, is KAGVTQTPRYLIKTRGQQVTLSCSPISGHRSVSWYQQTPGQGLQFLFEYFSETQRNKGNFPGRFSGRQFSNSRSEMNVSTLELGDSALYLCASRSGTGNYEQYFGPGTRLTVT.

The chain recombines TRBV5-1 with TRBJ2-5, with D possibly matching TRBD1 (6 bases). The CDR3 is made up of 15 amino acids. Germline CDR1 and CDR2: SGHRS and YFSETQ. Trimming shortened V by 4 bases and J by 5 bases, and 18 bases separated the two germline ends. CDR3 in DNA: TGCGCCAGCAGCAGCGAACAGGGAGAATGGGAGACCCAGTACTTC. Its protein is CASSSEQGEWETQYF.

The chain recombines TRBV28 with TRBJ1-4; D unresolved. V shed 6 bases and J shed 7 bases, with 21 bases lying between them. CDR3 size: 16 residues. Germline CDR1 reads MDHEN; CDR2 reads SYDVKM. The CDR3 protein is CASSPPGPTGSEKLFF. The CDR3 DNA sequence: TGTGCCAGCAGCCCCCCCGGACCCACGGGGAGTGAAAAACTGTTTTTT.

The J gene is TRBJ2-5, the V gene TRBV5-1; the match to TRBD1 covers 8 bases. CDR1 is SGHRS and CDR2 is YFSETQ in the germline V gene. The CDR3 has 17 amino acids. Trimming removed 3 bases from V and 4 bases from J; junction bases left unmatched: 14. CDR3 loop: CASSSPTLRQGPETQYF. The CDR3 DNA sequence: TGCGCCAGCAGCTCGCCCACCCTCCGACAGGGGCCAGAGACCCAGTACTTC.

This clone appeared a single time. The chain joins TRBV28 to TRBJ2-7, with 14 positions matching TRBD2. Germline V gene lookup returns CDR1 MDHEN and CDR2 SYDVKM. The CDR3 contains 17 residues. The junction had 6 bases not matched to a gene; V was cut back by 1 base and J by 4 bases. CDR3 loop: CASSLSSRTSGGYEQYF. CDR3 nucleotides: TGTGCCAGCAGTTTATCCTCAAGGACTAGCGGGGGGTACGAGCAGTACTTC.